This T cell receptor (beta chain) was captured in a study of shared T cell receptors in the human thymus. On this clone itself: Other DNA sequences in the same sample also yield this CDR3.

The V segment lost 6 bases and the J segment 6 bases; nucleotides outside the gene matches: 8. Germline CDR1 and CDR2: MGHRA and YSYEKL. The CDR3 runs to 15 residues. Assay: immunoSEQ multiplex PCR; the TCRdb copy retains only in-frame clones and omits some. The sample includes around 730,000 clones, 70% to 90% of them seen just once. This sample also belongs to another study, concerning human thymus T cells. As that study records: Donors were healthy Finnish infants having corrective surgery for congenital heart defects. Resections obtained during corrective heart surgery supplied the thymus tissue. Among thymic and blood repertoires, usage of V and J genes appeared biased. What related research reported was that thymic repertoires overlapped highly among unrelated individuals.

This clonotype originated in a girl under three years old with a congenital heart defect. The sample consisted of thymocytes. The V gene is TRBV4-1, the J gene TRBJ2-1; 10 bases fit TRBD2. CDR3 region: CASRQGLAIPNEQFF. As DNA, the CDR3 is TGCGCCAGCAGGCAGGGACTAGCGATTCCCAATGAGCAGTTCTTC.